The 28 T cell receptor beta chains presented below share a single source sample, sequenced in a study of OX40 agonist ivuxolimab in advanced cancers. The table came from immunoSEQ multiplex PCR; TCRdb's copy has only in-frame clones and leaves some out. The sample records tens of thousands of clones, around 91% being singletons. The source material was CD4+ or CD8+ T cells sorted from blood, sampled in a trial of the OX40 agonist ivuxolimab. The receptors stem from an adult with an advanced solid tumor such as melanoma, head and neck, liver or kidney cancer.

The chain links TRBV28 to TRBJ1-6; no clear D gene. Germline-derived CDR1 and CDR2 are MDHEN and SYDVKM. V was pared by 8 bases and J by 9 bases, with 8 bases between. The CDR3 spans 11 residues. The CDR3 DNA is TGTGCCAGCTCCGGAGGTTCACCCCTCCACTTT. Amino acids: CASSGGSPLHF. Full variable domain (remainder filled in from reference TRBV28 and TRBJ1-6): DVKVTQSSRYLVKRTGEKVFLECVQDMDHENMFWYRQDPGLGLRLIYFSYDVKMKEKGDIPEGYSVSREKKERFSLILESASTNQTSMYLCASSGGSPLHFGNGTRLTVT.

This chain links TRBV4-1 with TRBJ2-7; no reliable D call. Germline V gene data show CDR1 as MGHRA and CDR2 as YSYEKL. Between the trimmed V and J ends, which lost 2 bases and 7 bases, there was a span of 12 bases. CDR3 length equals 13 residues. CDR3 sequence (DNA): TGCGCCAGCAGCCAATACGGAACTGGAGAGCAGTACTTC. Residues: CASSQYGTGEQYF.

CDR3 DNA sequence: TGTGCCAGCAGGGATGGGGGGCTGGAGCAGTACTTC. It codes for CASRDGGLEQYF. The J gene is TRBJ2-7, the V gene TRBV2; D may match TRBD1 or TRBD2 (6 bases each). The V end lost 6 bases, the J end lost 7 bases, and 13 bases lay between the germline ends. CDR3 length: 12 residues. Germline V gene lookup returns CDR1 SNHLY and CDR2 FYNNEI.

This sequence joins TRBV27 and TRBJ2-7; 12 bases map to TRBD2. V was pared by 3 bases and J by 4 bases, with 7 bases of the junction left unmatched. Germline V lookup: CDR1 MNHEY, CDR2 SMNVEV (reference sequence). CDR3 length equals 16 residues. CDR3 sequence: CASSFLLAGGPYEQYF. The CDR3 coding sequence is TGTGCCAGCAGTTTCCTACTAGCGGGAGGTCCTTACGAGCAGTACTTC.

This chain joins TRBV27 and TRBJ2-2, with D possibly being TRBD1 (5 bases). CDR3 size: 13 residues. In germline, CDR1 is MNHEY, CDR2 SMNVEV (reference sequence). V lost 3 bases and J 8 bases, leaving 10 bases between the germline ends. DNA of the CDR3: TGTGCCAGCAGTTTTGCCCAGGGAGGGGAGCTGTTTTTT. Translation gives CASSFAQGGELFF.

The chain links TRBV29-1 to TRBJ2-7; D is possibly TRBD1 (6 bases). The CDR3 has 13 amino acids. Germline loops: CDR1 SQVTM, CDR2 ANQGSEA. Trimming left V 6 bases short and J 3 bases short, with 15 bases between. CDR3: CSVKGVWGYEQYF. As DNA, the CDR3 is TGCAGCGTGAAGGGGGTGTGGGGCTACGAGCAGTACTTC.

The chain recombines TRBV30 with TRBJ2-7; possibly TRBD1 or TRBD2 for D (5 bases each). The germline V gene has CDR1 GTSNPN and CDR2 SVGIG (reference sequence). The CDR3 has 15 residues. Trimming stripped 3 bases from V and 2 bases from J, with 17 bases between. DNA of the CDR3: TGTGCCTGGAGGGGGAGACAGAGAAACACCTACGAGCAGTACTTC. Its translation: CAWRGRQRNTYEQYF.

The gene calls are TRBV29-1 and TRBJ1-2; D not resolved. V lost 4 bases and J 4 bases, leaving 7 bases between the germline ends. The CDR3 sequence is 11 residues long. Germline V gene lookup returns CDR1 SQVTM and CDR2 ANQGSEA. DNA of the CDR3: TGCAGCGTTGGGGCTGGCTATGGCTACACCTTC. Its translation is CSVGAGYGYTF.

This clone has just one count. The chain links TRBV27 to TRBJ2-1; D is undetermined. Germline lookup yields CDR1 MNHEY and CDR2 SMNVEV (reference sequence). Trimming cost V 5 bases and J 4 bases, with 12 bases left between them. This CDR3 has 14 amino acids. The CDR3 nucleotides are TGTGCCAGCAGTCCTTCGACCCTTTACAATGAGCAGTTCTTC. It specifies CASSPSTLYNEQFF.

The chain links TRBV5-4 to TRBJ2-7; 11 nucleotides match TRBD2. Losses at the gene ends were 0 bases for V and 1 base for J; bases not matched to a gene: 6. The CDR3 is made up of 17 amino acids. Germline CDR1 reads SGHNT; CDR2 reads YYREEE (reference sequence). CDR3 in amino acids: CASSLALAGVLSYEQYF. CDR3 in DNA: TGTGCCAGCAGCTTGGCACTAGCGGGGGTTCTATCCTACGAGCAGTACTTC.

The chain has TRBV7-3 and TRBJ1-5; no clear D. This CDR3 has 18 residues. V was shortened by 2 bases and J by 6 bases, with 23 bases between the two germline ends. Germline lookup yields CDR1 SGHTA and CDR2 FQGTGA. The DNA of the CDR3 is TGTGCCAGCAGCTTAGGTGGAGAAAGGAAAAATTCGGGTCAGCCCCAGCATTTT. Its translation is CASSLGGERKNSGQPQHF.

The chain joins TRBV11-2 to TRBJ2-7; 11 bases agree with TRBD2. V shed 5 bases and J 5 bases; nucleotides not matched to a gene: 17. Germline V gene lookup returns CDR1 SGHAT and CDR2 FQNNGV. This CDR3 is 18 amino acids long. The CDR3 spells CASSLQGGLAAFGNEQYF. The CDR3 nucleotides read TGTGCCAGCAGCCTGCAAGGGGGACTAGCGGCCTTTGGTAACGAGCAGTACTTC. The entire variable domain, with the rest obtained from reference TRBV11-2 and TRBJ2-7, is as follows: EAGVAQSPRYKIIEKRQSVAFWCNPISGHATLYWYQQILGQGPKLLIQFQNNGVVDDSQLPKDRFSAERLKGVDSTLKIQPAKLEDSAVYLCASSLQGGLAAFGNEQYFGPGTRLTVT.

The chain is built from TRBV5-6 and TRBJ2-5; 11 bases fit TRBD1. This CDR3 has 17 residues. J lost 9 bases, V lost 2 bases, and 15 bases had no gene match. Germline CDR1 and CDR2: SGHDT and YYEEEE. CDR3 in DNA: TGTGCCAGCAGCTTATCCAGGACAGGGGGCAAGACATGGGCCCAGTACTTC. This sequence encodes CASSLSRTGGKTWAQYF. The full variable domain, rest sourced from reference TRBV5-6 and TRBJ2-5, is DAGVTQSPTHLIKTRGQQVTLRCSPKSGHDTVSWYQQALGQGPQFIFQYYEEEERQRGNFPDRFSGHQFPNYSSELNVNALLLGDSALYLCASSLSRTGGKTWAQYFGPGTRLLVL.

The V and J genes are TRBV11-2 and TRBJ2-7; possibly TRBD1 for D (6 bases). The CDR3 is made up of 14 amino acids. Germline V lookup: CDR1 SGHAT, CDR2 FQNNGV. V was cut by 0 bases and J by 2 bases, with 8 bases left in between. In nucleotides, the CDR3 is TGTGCCAGCAGCTTAGACAGGGGAACCTACGAGCAGTACTTC. It is translated as CASSLDRGTYEQYF.

The genes are TRBV7-8 and TRBJ2-6, with D possibly matching TRBD2 (5 bases). CDR3 length equals 16 residues. Trimming pared 1 base from V and 1 base from J, leaving 8 bases between. The germline CDR1 and CDR2 sequences are SGHVS and FQNEAQ. The DNA of the CDR3 is TGTGCCAGCAGCTTAGTGGAGGCGTCTGGGGCCAACGTCCTGACTTTC. Protein product: CASSLVEASGANVLTF.

The chain is built from TRBV18 and TRBJ2-7; a weak D match, TRBD1 (6 bases). Germline loops: CDR1 KGHSH, CDR2 LQKENI. CDR3 size: 14 residues. With 3 bases removed from V and 2 bases from J, the gap between germline ends came to 11 bases. CDR3 region: CASSPVQGTYEQYF. The DNA for the CDR3 is TGTGCCAGCTCACCTGTACAGGGAACCTACGAGCAGTACTTC.

This chain uses TRBV7-9 with TRBJ2-1; weak D call: TRBD2 (5 bases). This CDR3 comprises 16 residues. Germline V CDR1 and CDR2: SEHNR, FQNEAQ (reference sequence). Deletions cut 3 bases from V and 6 bases from J, with 18 bases between. The CDR3 nucleotides read TGTGCCAGCAGCTTCCCAAGCGGAACTCTCCCCAATGAGCAGTTCTTC. Its translation: CASSFPSGTLPNEQFF.

This clone was picked up one time. This chain links TRBV12-2 with TRBJ1-5; the D segment call TRBD1 is taken from the table without a DNA check. TRBV12-2 represents a pseudogene. The CDR3 consists of 16 residues. CDR3 loop: CASRLADRNSNQPQHF. The DNA for the CDR3 is TGTGCAAGTCGCTTAGCGGACAGAAATAGCAATCAGCCCCAGCATTTT.

V gene TRBV11-1 combines with J gene TRBJ1-1; the D is unclear. Trimming took off 1 base at V and 1 base at J, with 4 bases between the two ends. The CDR3 runs 13 residues. Germline CDR1 SGHAT, CDR2 FQDESV (reference sequence). The CDR3 sequence: CASSLGGNTEAFF. CDR3 in DNA: TGTGCCAGCAGCTTAGGGGGGAACACTGAAGCTTTCTTT.

This sequence joins TRBV11-1 and TRBJ2-5; no reliable D call. Looked up from germline, CDR1 is SGHAT and CDR2 is FQDESV (reference sequence). CDR3 length equals 14 residues. V was cut by 0 bases and J by 4 bases, with 9 bases left in between. The CDR3 protein is CASSLASWAETQYF. Here the CDR3 DNA reads TGTGCCAGCAGCTTAGCGTCATGGGCAGAGACCCAGTACTTC. Looking up the rest from reference TRBV11-1 and TRBJ2-5 gives the full variable domain: EAEVAQSPRYKITEKSQAVAFWCDPISGHATLYWYRQILGQGPELLVQFQDESVVDDSQLPKDRFSAERLKGVDSTLKIQPAELGDSAMYLCASSLASWAETQYFGPGTRLLVL.

This chain links TRBV28 with TRBJ2-7, with D maybe TRBD2 (6 bases). CDR3 length: 15 amino acids. Looked up from germline, CDR1 is MDHEN and CDR2 is SYDVKM. Trimming cost V 2 bases and J 1 base, with 12 bases left between them. The CDR3 protein is CASSLRGTLSYEQYF. The CDR3 region has the DNA TGTGCCAGCAGTTTACGGGGGACTCTTTCCTACGAGCAGTACTTC.

The chain is built from TRBV27 and TRBJ2-5; 8 positions agree with TRBD2. The CDR3 extends over 14 amino acids. Trimming took 6 bases from V and 8 from J; bases not matched to a gene: 11. CDR1 and CDR2 (germline): MNHEY, SMNVEV (reference sequence). CDR3 protein: CASSLLADLGTQYF. CDR3 sequence (DNA): TGTGCCAGCAGCTTACTAGCGGACTTGGGTACCCAGTACTTC.

The chain combines TRBV29-1 with TRBJ1-2; no reliable D call. The CDR3 contains 12 residues. CDR1 is SQVTM, CDR2 ANQGSEA, per germline. With 3 bases removed from V and 2 bases from J, the gap between germline ends came to 7 bases. DNA for the CDR3: TGCAGCGTTGATTCCGAGAACTATGGCTACACCTTC. This translates into CSVDSENYGYTF. The full variable domain, rest sourced from reference TRBV29-1 and TRBJ1-2, is SAVISQKPSRDICQRGTSLTIQCQVDSQVTMMFWYRQQPGQSLTLIATANQGSEATYESGFVIDKFPISRPNLTFSTLTVSNMSPEDSSIYLCSVDSENYGYTFGSGTRLTVV.

This sequence joins TRBV27 and TRBJ2-3; 10 bases map to TRBD2. The junction had 0 bases not matched to a gene; V was cut back by 5 bases and J by 4 bases. Germline V gene lookup returns CDR1 MNHEY and CDR2 SMNVEV (reference sequence). CDR3 length: 13 amino acids. The CDR3, as DNA: TGTGCCAGCAGTCTAGCGGGAGCAGATACGCAGTATTTT. Amino acids: CASSLAGADTQYF.

The rearrangement uses TRBV27 and TRBJ1-5; 9 bases align to TRBD1. The CDR3 spans 15 residues. The V segment lost 6 bases and the J segment 4 bases; nucleotides outside the gene matches: 7. Germline CDR1 is MNHEY and CDR2 is SMNVEV (reference sequence). The CDR3 coding sequence is TGTGCCAGCAGGAAGGGACAGGGCTTTAATCAGCCCCAGCATTTT. It specifies CASRKGQGFNQPQHF.

The CDR3 protein is CASSLKETQYF. CDR3 DNA: TGTGCCAGCAGCTTAAAAGAGACCCAGTACTTC. The chain has TRBV11-2 and TRBJ2-5; D unresolved. CDR3 length: 11 amino acids. Trimming pared 2 bases from V and 3 bases from J, leaving 1 base between. In germline, CDR1 is SGHAT, CDR2 FQNNGV. The complete variable domain, with remaining parts taken from reference TRBV11-2 and TRBJ2-5, reads EAGVAQSPRYKIIEKRQSVAFWCNPISGHATLYWYQQILGQGPKLLIQFQNNGVVDDSQLPKDRFSAERLKGVDSTLKIQPAKLEDSAVYLCASSLKETQYFGPGTRLLVL.

This sequence joins TRBV7-9 and TRBJ1-5; D gene uncertain. Germline assignment: CDR1 SEHNR and CDR2 FQNEAQ (reference sequence). V was cut by 5 bases and J by 4 bases, with 12 bases left in between. The CDR3 covers 14 residues. CDR3 loop: CASSQGPFNQPQHF. CDR3 DNA sequence: TGTGCCAGCAGCCAAGGCCCCTTTAATCAGCCCCAGCATTTT.

The chain has TRBV5-1 and TRBJ1-1; D ambiguous. The CDR3 covers 14 residues. CDR1 is SGHRS and CDR2 is YFSETQ in the germline V gene. The V end was cut by 1 base, the J end by 5 bases, with 12 bases between. CDR3 region: CASSLKWGETEAFF. For the CDR3, the DNA is TGCGCCAGCAGCTTGAAGTGGGGTGAGACTGAAGCTTTCTTT.